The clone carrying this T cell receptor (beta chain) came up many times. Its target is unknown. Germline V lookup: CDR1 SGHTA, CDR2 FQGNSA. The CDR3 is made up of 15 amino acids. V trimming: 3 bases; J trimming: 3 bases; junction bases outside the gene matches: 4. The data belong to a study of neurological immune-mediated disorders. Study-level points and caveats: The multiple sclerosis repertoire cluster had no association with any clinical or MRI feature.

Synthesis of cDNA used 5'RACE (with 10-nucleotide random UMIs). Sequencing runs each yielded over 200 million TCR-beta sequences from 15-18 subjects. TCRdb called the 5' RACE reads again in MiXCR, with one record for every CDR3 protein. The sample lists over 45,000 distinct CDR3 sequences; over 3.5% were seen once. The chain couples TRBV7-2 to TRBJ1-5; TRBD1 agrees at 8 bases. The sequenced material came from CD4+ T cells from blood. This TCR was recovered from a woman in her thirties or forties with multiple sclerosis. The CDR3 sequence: CASSFRTGNNQPQHF. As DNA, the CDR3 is TGTGCCAGCAGCTTCCGGACAGGGAACAATCAGCCCCAGCATTTT.